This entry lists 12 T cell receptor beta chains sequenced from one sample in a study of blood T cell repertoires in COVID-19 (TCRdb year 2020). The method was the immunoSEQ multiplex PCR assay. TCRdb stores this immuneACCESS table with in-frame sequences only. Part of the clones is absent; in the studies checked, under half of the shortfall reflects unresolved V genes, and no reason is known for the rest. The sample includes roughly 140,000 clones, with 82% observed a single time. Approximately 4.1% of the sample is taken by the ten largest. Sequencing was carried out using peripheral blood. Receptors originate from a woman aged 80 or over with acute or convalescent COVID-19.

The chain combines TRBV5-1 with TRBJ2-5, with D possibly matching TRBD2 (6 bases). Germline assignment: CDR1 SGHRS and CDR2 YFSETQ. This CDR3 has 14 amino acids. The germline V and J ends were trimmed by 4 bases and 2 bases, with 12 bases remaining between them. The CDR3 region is CASSHGTVQETQYF. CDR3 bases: TGCGCCAGCAGCCACGGGACTGTACAAGAGACCCAGTACTTC.

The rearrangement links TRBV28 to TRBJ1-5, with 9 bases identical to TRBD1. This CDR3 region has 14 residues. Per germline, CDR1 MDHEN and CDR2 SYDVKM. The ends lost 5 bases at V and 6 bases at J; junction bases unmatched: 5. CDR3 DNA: TGTGCCAGCAGTCCCTCGGACAGGGGTCAGCCCCAGCATTTT. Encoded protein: CASSPSDRGQPQHF.

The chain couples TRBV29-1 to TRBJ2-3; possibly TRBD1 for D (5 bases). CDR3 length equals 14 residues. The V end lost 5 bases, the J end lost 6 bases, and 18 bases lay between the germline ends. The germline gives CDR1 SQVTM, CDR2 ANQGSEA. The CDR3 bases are TGCAGCGTTACAGGACCCGTAGGGCGGGATACGCAGTATTTT. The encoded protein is CSVTGPVGRDTQYF.

The CDR3 DNA follows: TGTGCCAGCCAACCCCCCGGGACAGCTAATGAAAAACTGTTTTTT. It yields the protein CASQPPGTANEKLFF. The chain has TRBV7-9 and TRBJ1-4; the match to TRBD1 covers 7 bases. V shed 8 bases, J shed 3 bases, and the junction held 9 bases outside the gene matches. The CDR3 sequence is 15 residues long. Germline loops: CDR1 SEHNR, CDR2 FQNEAQ (reference sequence).

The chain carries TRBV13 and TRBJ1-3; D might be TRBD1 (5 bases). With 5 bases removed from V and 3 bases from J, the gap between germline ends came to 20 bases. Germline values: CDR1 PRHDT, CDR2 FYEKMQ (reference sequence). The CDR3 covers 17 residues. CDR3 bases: TGTGCCAGCAGCCCCCAGGGTTGGGTCACGTATGGAAACACCATATATTTT. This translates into CASSPQGWVTYGNTIYF.

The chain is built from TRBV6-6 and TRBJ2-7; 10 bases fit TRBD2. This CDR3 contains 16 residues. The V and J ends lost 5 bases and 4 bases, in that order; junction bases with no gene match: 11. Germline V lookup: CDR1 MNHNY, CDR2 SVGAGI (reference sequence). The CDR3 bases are TGTGCCAGCAGTGCCTCTAGCGGGAGAAATCTTTACGAGCAGTACTTC. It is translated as CASSASSGRNLYEQYF.

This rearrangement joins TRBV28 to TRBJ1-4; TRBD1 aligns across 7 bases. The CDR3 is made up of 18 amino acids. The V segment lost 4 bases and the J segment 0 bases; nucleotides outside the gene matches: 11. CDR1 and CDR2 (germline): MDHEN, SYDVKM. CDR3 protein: CASSSNLITGATNEKLFF. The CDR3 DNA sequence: TGTGCCAGCAGTTCGAACCTCATAACAGGGGCAACTAATGAAAAACTGTTTTTT.

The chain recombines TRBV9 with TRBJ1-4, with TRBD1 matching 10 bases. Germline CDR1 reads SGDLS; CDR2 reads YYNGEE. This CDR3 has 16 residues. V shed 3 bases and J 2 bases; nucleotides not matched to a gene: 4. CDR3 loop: CASSGTGGITNEKLFF. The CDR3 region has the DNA TGTGCCAGCAGCGGGACAGGGGGAATCACTAATGAAAAACTGTTTTTT. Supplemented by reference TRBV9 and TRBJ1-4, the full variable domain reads DSGVTQTPKHLITATGQRVTLRCSPRSGDLSVYWYQQSLDQGLQFLIQYYNGEERAKGNILERFSAQQFPDLHSELNLSSLELGDSALYFCASSGTGGITNEKLFFGSGTQLSVL.

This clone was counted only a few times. The DNA of the CDR3 is TGTGCCACCAGCAGCATCAGGTACAATGAGCAGTTCTTC. It translates to CATSSIRYNEQFF. The chain recombines TRBV15 with TRBJ2-1; D is undetermined. The CDR3 consists of 13 residues. Germline V CDR1 and CDR2: LNHNV, YYDKDF (reference sequence). Between the trimmed V and J ends, which lost 3 bases and 4 bases, there was a span of 7 bases.

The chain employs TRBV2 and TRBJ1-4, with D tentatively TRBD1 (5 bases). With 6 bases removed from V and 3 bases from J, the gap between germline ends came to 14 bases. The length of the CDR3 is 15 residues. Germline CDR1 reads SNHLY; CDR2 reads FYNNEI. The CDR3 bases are TGTGCCAGCAGAGATGCGGGAGGGGCTAATGAAAAACTGTTTTTT. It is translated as CASRDAGGANEKLFF.

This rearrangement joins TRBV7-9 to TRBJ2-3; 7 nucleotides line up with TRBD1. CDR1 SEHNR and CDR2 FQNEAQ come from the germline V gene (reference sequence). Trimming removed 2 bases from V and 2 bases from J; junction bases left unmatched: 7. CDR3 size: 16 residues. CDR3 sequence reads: CASSLLRTGNTDTQYF. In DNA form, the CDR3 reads TGTGCCAGCAGCTTACTAAGGACAGGTAACACAGATACGCAGTATTTT.

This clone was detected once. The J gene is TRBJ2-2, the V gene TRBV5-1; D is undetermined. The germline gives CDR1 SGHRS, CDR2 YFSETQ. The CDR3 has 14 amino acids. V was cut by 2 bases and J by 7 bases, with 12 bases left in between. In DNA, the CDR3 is TGCGCCAGCAGCTTACAGTACAGAGACGGGGAGCTGTTTTTT. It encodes CASSLQYRDGELFF.